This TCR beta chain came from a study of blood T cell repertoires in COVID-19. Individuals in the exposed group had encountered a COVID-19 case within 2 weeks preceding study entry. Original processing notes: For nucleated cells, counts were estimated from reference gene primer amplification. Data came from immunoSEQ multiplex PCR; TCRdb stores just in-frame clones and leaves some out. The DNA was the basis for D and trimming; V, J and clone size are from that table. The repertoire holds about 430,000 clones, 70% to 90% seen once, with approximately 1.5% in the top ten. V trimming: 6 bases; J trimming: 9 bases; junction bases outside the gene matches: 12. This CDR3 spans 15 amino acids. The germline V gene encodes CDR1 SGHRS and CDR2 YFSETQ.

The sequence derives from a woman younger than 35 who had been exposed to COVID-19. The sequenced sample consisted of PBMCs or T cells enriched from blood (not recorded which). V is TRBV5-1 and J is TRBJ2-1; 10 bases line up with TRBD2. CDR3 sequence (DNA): TGCGCCAGCATTCGAGAAGCGGGAGGGCCGAGTGAGCAGTTCTTC. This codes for CASIREAGGPSEQFF.